A single sample is the source of the 28 T cell receptor beta chains below, sequenced in a study of blood T cell repertoires in COVID-19. TCRdb keeps only in-frame clones here, not all; method: immunoSEQ multiplex PCR. This table has roughly 230,000 clones, around 80% appearing once. The material sequenced was peripheral blood. The receptors come from a man aged 40-49 years with active or convalescent COVID-19.

The chain is built from TRBV2 and TRBJ1-1; D is ambiguous. The germline V gene encodes CDR1 SNHLY and CDR2 FYNNEI. V was pared by 2 bases and J by 5 bases, with 12 bases between. The CDR3 is made up of 14 amino acids. The CDR3 spells CASSERVGVTEAFF. The CDR3 DNA follows: TGTGCCAGCAGTGAAAGAGTGGGCGTAACTGAAGCTTTCTTT.

This rearrangement joins TRBV19 to TRBJ2-1, with a tentative D call TRBD2 (5 bases). Germline V gene data show CDR1 as LNHDA and CDR2 as SQIVND (reference sequence). V gave up 6 bases and J gave up 2 bases, with 14 bases separating them. The CDR3 is 15 residues long. The CDR3 bases are TGTGCCAGTAGGCTGCGGGTAAACCCCTACAATGAGCAGTTCTTC. As protein: CASRLRVNPYNEQFF.

The V and J genes are TRBV6-5 and TRBJ1-5; 10 positions agree with TRBD1. Germline CDR1 MNHEY, CDR2 SVGAGI. V gave up 6 bases and J gave up 7 bases; unmatched junction bases: 3. The CDR3 sequence is 13 residues long. The CDR3 DNA is TGTGCCAGCAGGGGGACAGGGGTCCAGCCCCAGCATTTT. Its protein product is CASRGTGVQPQHF.

This chain connects TRBV6-5 to TRBJ2-5; TRBD1 agrees at 9 bases. V was clipped by 4 bases and J by 4 bases; unmatched bases: 10. CDR1 and CDR2 (germline): MNHEY, SVGAGI. The CDR3 runs 16 residues. The CDR3 nucleotides are TGTGCCAGCAGTTCACAGGGGGCGCAATTTGGAGAGACCCAGTACTTC. This gives the protein CASSSQGAQFGETQYF.

V is TRBV19 and J is TRBJ2-7, with D possibly being TRBD2 (5 bases). V was pared by 5 bases and J by 7 bases, with 15 bases between. CDR1 and CDR2 (germline): LNHDA, SQIVND (reference sequence). This CDR3 spans 13 amino acids. The CDR3 protein is CASSVVSWREQYF. The CDR3 DNA follows: TGTGCCAGTAGTGTTGTCAGCTGGAGGGAGCAGTACTTC.

The chain is built from TRBV30 and TRBJ1-1, with 8 nucleotides matching TRBD1. Trimming removed 1 base from V and 5 bases from J; junction bases left unmatched: 9. This CDR3 has 15 amino acids. Per the germline V gene, CDR1 is GTSNPN and CDR2 is SVGIG (reference sequence). CDR3 nucleotide sequence: TGTGCCTGGAGTGATTCCAGGGGGCGTTTGACTGAAGCTTTCTTT. It yields the protein CAWSDSRGRLTEAFF.

This clone was observed a handful of times. This chain uses TRBV24-1 with TRBJ1-2; D might be TRBD1 (5 bases). Germline V gene lookup returns CDR1 KGHDR and CDR2 SFDVKD. CDR3 length equals 18 residues. The V gene lost 3 bases and the J gene lost 2 bases, with 21 bases spanning the gap. This chain's CDR3 is CATSDPYSPVGANYGYTF. The CDR3 region has the DNA TGTGCCACCAGTGATCCCTATTCCCCCGTAGGGGCGAACTATGGCTACACCTTC.

J is TRBJ2-1 and V is TRBV24-1, with a weak D call TRBD1 (7 bases). CDR1 is KGHDR and CDR2 is SFDVKD in the germline V gene. Trimming took off 4 bases at V and 7 bases at J, with 16 bases between the two ends. This CDR3 is built from 15 residues. The CDR3 loop reads CATSDPIRGANEQFF. The DNA for the CDR3 is TGTGCCACCAGTGACCCTATCAGGGGGGCTAATGAGCAGTTCTTC.

The V gene is TRBV7-3, the J gene TRBJ2-5; D perhaps matches TRBD2 (5 bases). Trimming stripped 1 base from V and 5 bases from J, with 8 bases between. Germline V gene lookup returns CDR1 SGHTA and CDR2 FQGTGA. The CDR3 has 13 residues. CDR3 loop: CASSLMGGETQYF. In DNA, the CDR3 is TGTGCCAGCAGCTTAATGGGCGGGGAGACCCAGTACTTC.

The count of this clone is one. The chain couples TRBV5-6 to TRBJ1-2, with TRBD1 as a possible D gene (6 bases). Trimming removed 1 base at V and 6 bases at J, with 16 bases between. Germline V gives CDR1 SGHDT, CDR2 YYEEEE. The CDR3 totals 15 residues. CDR3 sequence: CASSLISQGWDGYTF. The CDR3 coding sequence is TGTGCCAGCAGCTTGATTTCTCAGGGGTGGGATGGCTACACCTTC.

The chain is built from TRBV7-2 and TRBJ2-3; the D gene is possibly TRBD2 (5 bases). Per germline, CDR1 SGHTA and CDR2 FQGNSA. The CDR3 has 15 amino acids. Trimming removed 4 bases from V and 4 bases from J, with 15 bases in between. The CDR3 protein is CASSSVGSVADTQYF. The CDR3 DNA is TGTGCCAGCAGCTCTGTAGGGAGCGTGGCAGATACGCAGTATTTT.

This sequence joins TRBV4-3 and TRBJ1-1; D gene unclear. Per the germline V gene, CDR1 is LGHNA and CDR2 is YSLEER. This CDR3 region has 13 residues. The germline V and J ends were trimmed by 4 bases and 9 bases, with 15 bases remaining between them. The CDR3 DNA reads as TGCGCCAGCAGCCCAAGTAGGCGGGATAAAGCTTTCTTT. It yields the protein CASSPSRRDKAFF.

This chain joins TRBV28 and TRBJ1-5; tentative D call: TRBD1 (5 bases). V was shortened by 6 bases and J by 6 bases, with 15 bases between the two germline ends. This CDR3 contains 14 residues. Germline lookup yields CDR1 MDHEN and CDR2 SYDVKM. This chain's CDR3 is CASSPSGNLQPQHF. In DNA, the CDR3 is TGTGCCAGCAGCCCATCAGGGAATCTTCAGCCCCAGCATTTT.

In its sample, this clone was seen many times. The chain is built from TRBV2 and TRBJ2-7; no firm D call. CDR3 length equals 16 residues. Trimming stripped 2 bases from V and 2 bases from J, with 16 bases between. Germline V gives CDR1 SNHLY, CDR2 FYNNEI. CDR3 region: CASSELVWPRTYEQYF. The CDR3 nucleotides read TGTGCCAGCAGTGAACTAGTGTGGCCTCGGACCTACGAGCAGTACTTC.

This clone was recorded only once. The chain is built from TRBV18 and TRBJ1-1, with TRBD1 matching over 9 bases. This CDR3 contains 15 residues. The V and J ends lost 3 bases and 1 base, in that order; junction bases with no gene match: 3. Germline V CDR1 and CDR2: KGHSH, LQKENI. CDR3 sequence reads: CASSPGTGTNTEAFF. The CDR3 nucleotides are TGTGCCAGCTCACCTGGGACAGGGACGAACACTGAAGCTTTCTTT.

The chain joins TRBV6-5 to TRBJ1-2; D may be TRBD1 (5 bases). CDR3 length: 14 amino acids. The germline V gene encodes CDR1 MNHEY and CDR2 SVGAGI. The ends were cut back, 6 bases at V and 2 bases at J, with 13 bases in the middle. CDR3 sequence (DNA): TGTGCCAGCAGGGGGGGGACCGCCAACTATGGCTACACCTTC. It is translated as CASRGGTANYGYTF.

The chain recombines TRBV27 with TRBJ2-7; 10 bases agree with TRBD1. The length of the CDR3 is 14 residues. J lost 3 bases, V lost 6 bases, and 5 bases had no gene match. Germline CDR1 MNHEY, CDR2 SMNVEV (reference sequence). CDR3 amino acids: CASRADRGHYEQYF. DNA for the CDR3: TGTGCCAGCAGAGCAGACAGGGGGCACTACGAGCAGTACTTC.

The CDR3 here is CASSVGRLASTDTQYF. The CDR3 DNA is TGTGCCAGCAGCGTAGGACGACTAGCGAGCACAGATACGCAGTATTTT. The chain links TRBV9 to TRBJ2-3, with 8 bases identical to TRBD2. CDR3 length: 16 residues. Trimming took 0 bases from V and 0 from J; bases not matched to a gene: 3. CDR1 is SGDLS, CDR2 YYNGEE, per germline.

This chain uses TRBV12-3 or TRBV12-4 with TRBJ2-7; tentative D call: TRBD2 (5 bases). The CDR3 runs to 13 residues. The V and J ends lost 3 bases and 3 bases respectively, with 9 bases between them. In DNA, the CDR3 is TGTGCCAGCAGTTTCGATCGGGACTACGAGCAGTACTTC. Its translation is CASSFDRDYEQYF.

This chain connects TRBV6-6 to TRBJ2-7; D gene unclear. The CDR3 is made up of 13 amino acids. Trimming pared 0 bases from V and 1 base from J, leaving 4 bases between. Per the germline V gene, CDR1 is MNHNY and CDR2 is SVGAGI (reference sequence). The CDR3 reads CASSYSQSYEQYF. The CDR3 region has the DNA TGTGCCAGCAGTTACTCGCAGTCCTACGAGCAGTACTTC.

The table lists this clone with a few counts. V gene TRBV11-2 combines with J gene TRBJ1-5; maybe TRBD1 (5 bases). The CDR3 has 14 residues. V was cut by 0 bases and J by 9 bases, with 12 bases left in between. Germline V lookup: CDR1 SGHAT, CDR2 FQNNGV. The CDR3 spells CASSLDDSWAPQHF. The CDR3 DNA is TGTGCCAGCAGCTTAGACGACAGCTGGGCGCCCCAGCATTTT.

The table lists this clone with a few counts. The chain recombines TRBV7-6 with TRBJ2-5, with TRBD2 as a possible D gene (5 bases). Per the germline V gene, CDR1 is SGHVS and CDR2 is FNYEAQ. The length of the CDR3 is 15 residues. The ends were cut back, 1 base at V and 1 base at J, with 10 bases in the middle. Written as DNA, the CDR3 is TGTGCCAGCAGCTTAGAGCCGGGGATCCAAGAGACCCAGTACTTC. Amino acids: CASSLEPGIQETQYF. Variable domain in full (rest from reference TRBV7-6 and TRBJ2-5): GAGVSQSPRYKVTKRGQDVALRCDPISGHVSLYWYRQALGQGPEFLTYFNYEAQQDKSGLPNDRFSAERPEGSISTLTIQRTEQRDSAMYRCASSLEPGIQETQYFGPGTRLLVL.

The rearrangement joins TRBV11-2 to TRBJ2-2, with TRBD2 matching 9 bases. The V and J ends lost 5 bases and 7 bases, in that order; junction bases with no gene match: 14. This CDR3 is built from 17 residues. Germline CDR1 is SGHAT and CDR2 is FQNNGV. CDR3 residues: CASSPRGPSGNSGELFF. CDR3 coding DNA: TGTGCCAGCAGCCCTAGGGGTCCTAGCGGGAATAGCGGGGAGCTGTTTTTT.

This rearrangement joins TRBV18 to TRBJ2-5, with 10 bases identical to TRBD1. Germline lookup yields CDR1 KGHSH and CDR2 LQKENI. CDR3 length: 17 residues. V shed 0 bases, J shed 5 bases, and the junction held 9 bases outside the gene matches. As DNA, the CDR3 is TGTGCCAGCTCACCACCGGGACAGGGGCGAGGGATGGAGACCCAGTACTTC. Encoded protein: CASSPPGQGRGMETQYF. Together with reference TRBV18 and TRBJ2-5, the CDR3 gives the full variable domain: NAGVMQNPRHLVRRRGQEARLRCSPMKGHSHVYWYRQLPEEGLKFMVYLQKENIIDESGMPKERFSAEFPKEGPSILRIQQVVRGDSAAYFCASSPPGQGRGMETQYFGPGTRLLVL.

The genes are TRBV7-9 and TRBJ2-7, with D possibly matching TRBD2 (6 bases). This CDR3 region has 16 residues. CDR1 SEHNR and CDR2 FQNEAQ come from the germline V gene (reference sequence). Between the trimmed V and J ends, which lost 1 base and 3 bases, there was a span of 16 bases. The CDR3 nucleotides read TGTGCCAGCAGCTTAGGGTTGGCGGGGAAGTTCTACGAGCAGTACTTC. Residues: CASSLGLAGKFYEQYF.

The gene calls are TRBV12-5 and TRBJ1-1, with 9 bases identical to TRBD1. CDR1 is LGHNT, CDR2 FRNRAP, per germline. The J segment lost 11 bases and the V segment lost 5 bases, leaving 15 bases of the junction unmatched. The CDR3 is made up of 15 amino acids. The CDR3 nucleotides are TGTGCTAGTGGTCCCTGGGACAGGGATGACGGGGGGGCTTTCTTT. Translating it yields CASGPWDRDDGGAFF.

J is TRBJ2-7 and V is TRBV6-5; 7 bases are a match to TRBD1. Germline loops: CDR1 MNHEY, CDR2 SVGAGI. J was trimmed by 3 bases and V by 10 bases; bases with no gene match: 6. CDR3 length: 12 residues. CDR3 residues: CAIRGDSYEQYF. The CDR3 bases are TGTGCCATCAGAGGGGACAGCTACGAGCAGTACTTC.

The rearrangement joins TRBV3-1 (or the pseudogene TRBV3-2) to TRBJ2-7, with TRBD2 matching 8 bases. CDR3 size: 12 residues. V was clipped by 8 bases and J by 3 bases; unmatched bases: 3. Looked up from germline, CDR1 is LGHDT and CDR2 is YNNKEL (reference sequence). The CDR3 DNA follows: TGTGCCAGCCAGAGCGGGGGCTACGAGCAGTACTTC. Translating gives CASQSGGYEQYF.